This record covers a single TCR beta chain. Its target antigen remains unknown. Base quality data are lacking; no much larger clone is found one base away. TCRbeta CDR3 regions were amplified from genomic DNA by means of the immunoSEQ Assay, a bias-controlled multiplex PCR. From the authors' description of their analysis: The number of nucleated cells in each sample was estimated by amplification of reference gene primers within the assay. To quantify the absolute abundance of each unique TCRbeta CDR3 rearrangement, sequence reads were collapsed and filtered. For each sample, productive Simpson clonality was calculated as the square root of Simpson's diversity index over productive rearrangements. Entries here come from immuneACCESS through TCRdb and include only in-frame sequences with V and J called. Some clones fail to appear in such tables; in the studies checked, an unresolved V gene covers under half of the shortfall, and the cause of the remainder is unknown. V, J and clone size were drawn from that table, and D and trimming were deduced from the DNA. The table for this sample lists hundreds of thousands of clones; roughly 79% of them were counted only once. 7.5% of the sample is taken by the ten largest.

V lost 3 bases and J lost 8 bases, and the count of bases not matched to a germline gene is 10. Via the germline V gene (reference sequence), CDR1 is MNHEY and CDR2 SMNVEV. From the cysteine up to the phenylalanine, the CDR3 has a length of 16 residues. The DNA shown is the 48-base CDR3, in frame from base 1. At one collaborating source in Seattle, patients were enrolled during active infection and were followed longitudinally through the course of disease. Each collaborating institution followed its own protocols to collect whole blood in K2EDTA tubes. For TCRbeta analysis, collaborators shipped samples as frozen whole blood, isolated PBMCs, or DNA extracted from either of those sample types. This sample stems from a study of blood T cell repertoires in COVID-19 (TCRdb year 2020). General notes on the study: Collaborator samples came from the United States, Italy and Spain and covered acute and convalescent phases of COVID-19. The material from the prospective study consisted of cDNA or gDNA derived from T cells, B-cell-depleted T cells, or PBMCs. Deeply sampled blood TCRbeta repertoires from subjects exposed to, actively infected with, or recovered from COVID-19 were included in the dataset. A freely available public database, intended as a resource for researchers studying the immune response to SARS-CoV-2, is where the repertoires were released. The samples were drawn from the first 160 participants of the ongoing ImmuneRACE study and from 1,254 subjects provided by 6 global collaborators. The sample metadata nearly always contained a de-identified subject ID, COVID-19 status, age in years and sex. HLA class I and class II types, where available, came from metadata supplied by the sample provider rather than from assay-based typing. Overall results and qualifications from the work: Clinical and demographic metadata were provided uncurated, with the amount varying by source and participant.

The chain uses TRBV27 and TRBJ1-4, with 9 bases in between that match TRBD1. The specimen sequenced was peripheral blood. This TCR derives from a woman of 80 years or more with COVID-19, enrolled during active disease. The nucleotide sequence is given as TGTGCCAGCAGTTTGGTCGGACAGGGGAGGGGGGAAAAACTGTTTTTT. Translation gives CASSLVGQGRGEKLFF.